Listed below are T cell receptor beta chains from one sample, sequenced in a study of blood T cell repertoires in COVID-19. The protocol was immunoSEQ multiplex PCR, while the TCRdb copy is restricted to in-frame clones and leaves out a portion. The sample consists of around 240,000 clones, roughly 80% of them appearing once. The sample consisted of peripheral blood. These receptors were collected from a woman between 50 and 59 years old with acute or convalescent COVID-19. Each CDR3 is given with its conserved first and last residue. Each record gives: J gene, D gene, V gene, clone size, CDR3 protein, CDR3 DNA. A D gene is named only where the DNA matches it firmly. Clone size, where shown, is once, few, many, or a class for clones that have expanded.

TRBJ1-5 TRBD1 TRBV19 NA CASSSWTGGNQPQHF TGTGCCAGTAGTTCTTGGACAGGGGGCAATCAGCCCCAGCATTTT
TRBJ2-4 NA TRBV11-3 NA CASSFSGGNIQYF TGTGCCAGCAGCTTTTCAGGGGGGAACATTCAGTACTTC
TRBJ1-2 NA TRBV5-5 NA CASSSAVTGLYGYTF TGTGCCAGCAGCTCCGCTGTGACAGGCCTCTATGGCTACACCTTC
TRBJ1-4 TRBD1 TRBV2 NA CASSGDRGLNEKLFF TGTGCCAGCAGTGGTGACAGGGGCCTTAATGAAAAACTGTTTTTT
TRBJ2-1 NA TRBV9 NA CASSVADWGDEQFF TGTGCCAGCAGCGTAGCCGATTGGGGGGATGAGCAGTTCTTC
TRBJ2-1 TRBD1 TRBV11-1 few CASSSPGQGQFF TGTGCCAGCAGCTCCCCTGGACAGGGGCAGTTCTTC
TRBJ2-1 TRBD2 TRBV15 NA CATSREASGGSDEQFF TGTGCCACCAGCAGAGAGGCTAGCGGGGGGAGCGATGAGCAGTTCTTC
TRBJ1-2 TRBD1 TRBV4-1 NA CASSQELVQGAYGYTF TGCGCCAGCAGCCAAGAATTAGTACAGGGGGCCTATGGCTACACCTTC
TRBJ1-2 TRBD1 TRBV9 NA CASSPPGQAYGYTF TGTGCCAGCAGCCCCCCCGGACAGGCCTATGGCTACACCTTC
TRBJ1-5 NA TRBV15 NA CATSRAGDQPQHF TGTGCCACCAGCAGAGCAGGGGATCAGCCCCAGCATTTT
TRBJ1-5 NA TRBV7-8 NA CASSPTGYFQPQHF TGTGCCAGCAGCCCGACAGGATATTTTCAGCCCCAGCATTTT
TRBJ1-1 NA TRBV11-2 NA CASSLDLGRTEAFF TGTGCCAGCAGCTTAGATCTTGGTAGGACAGAAGCTTTCTTT
TRBJ2-2 NA TRBV7-2 NA CASSFSGGSNTGELFF TGTGCCAGCAGCTTTTCCGGAGGTTCGAACACCGGGGAGCTGTTTTTT
TRBJ1-6 NA TRBV3-1/TRBV3-2 NA CASSQVGGDSPLHF TGTGCCAGCAGCCAAGTCGGGGGGGATTCACCCCTCCACTTT
TRBJ2-2 NA TRBV29-1 NA CSVVFPVNTGELFF TGCAGCGTTGTTTTTCCGGTGAACACCGGGGAGCTGTTTTTT
TRBJ2-7 NA TRBV7-9 NA CASSREGGTDPYEQYF TGTGCCAGCAGCCGAGAGGGGGGGACTGACCCCTACGAGCAGTACTTC
TRBJ1-1 NA TRBV12-3/TRBV12-4 NA CASSLVGPGAFF TGTGCCAGCAGTTTAGTTGGCCCGGGAGCTTTCTTT
TRBJ1-2 NA TRBV12-5 NA CASGFLQGQFNYGYTF TGTGCTAGTGGTTTCCTACAGGGACAATTTAACTATGGCTACACCTTC
TRBJ1-2 TRBD1 TRBV3-1/TRBV3-2 NA CASSQSPRGLSDGYTF TGTGCCAGCAGCCAAAGCCCCAGGGGGTTGTCCGATGGCTACACCTTC
TRBJ2-7 TRBD1 TRBV7-9 few CASSLGGTGYEQYF TGTGCCAGCAGCTTAGGAGGGACAGGCTACGAGCAGTACTTC
TRBJ1-1 NA TRBV7-2 NA CASSLALKGWTEAFF TGTGCCAGCAGCTTAGCGCTGAAGGGGTGGACTGAAGCTTTCTTT
TRBJ1-6 NA TRBV4-1 once CASSQDIFGEGSYNSPLHF TGCGCCAGCAGCCAAGATATATTCGGTGAGGGATCCTATAATTCACCCCTCCACTTT
TRBJ2-7 NA TRBV12-3/TRBV12-4 NA CASSKSYEQYF TGTGCCAGCAGTAAGAGCTACGAGCAGTACTTC
TRBJ2-5 NA TRBV6-5 once CASKQGGGGETQYF TGTGCCAGCAAACAAGGGGGCGGAGGGGAGACCCAGTACTTC
TRBJ1-5 NA TRBV20-1 NA CSASRTAYSNQPQHF TGCAGTGCTAGTCGGACAGCTTATAGCAATCAGCCCCAGCATTTT
TRBJ1-4 NA TRBV11-2 NA CASTYAGTTNEKLFF TGTGCCAGCACCTACGCGGGGACAACTAATGAAAAACTGTTTTTT
TRBJ1-2 NA TRBV30 NA CAWSRDTNYGYTF TGTGCCTGGAGTCGGGACACCAACTATGGCTACACCTTC
TRBJ1-3 TRBD1 TRBV7-2 NA CASSGYRGSGNTIYF TGTGCCAGCAGCGGCTACAGGGGCTCGGGAAACACCATATATTTT
TRBJ2-7 NA TRBV7-2 NA CASGTLAVPYEQYF TGTGCCAGCGGTACCTTAGCGGTTCCCTACGAGCAGTACTTC
TRBJ2-1 TRBD2 TRBV5-1 few CASSLGLAGGNEQFF TGCGCCAGCAGCTTGGGACTAGCGGGAGGCAATGAGCAGTTCTTC
TRBJ1-4 TRBD1 TRBV28 few CASSTGGGTNEKLFF TGTGCCAGCAGTACAGGGGGTGGAACTAATGAAAAACTGTTTTTT
TRBJ2-1 TRBD2 TRBV27 once CASSLTLGLVQDNEQFF TGTGCCAGCAGTTTAACTCTGGGACTAGTTCAGGACAATGAGCAGTTCTTC
TRBJ1-6 NA TRBV3-1/TRBV3-2 NA CASSLGHYNSPLHF TGTGCCAGCAGCCTGGGGCACTATAATTCACCCCTCCACTTT
TRBJ1-1 NA TRBV11-2 NA CASSLGRNTEAFF TGTGCCAGCAGCTTAGGGAGGAACACTGAAGCTTTCTTT
TRBJ2-3 NA TRBV27 NA CASSFGGPVADTQYF TGTGCCAGCAGTTTCGGGGGGCCGGTGGCAGATACGCAGTATTTT
TRBJ1-6 TRBD1 TRBV5-1 NA CASTITPGQSNSPLHF TGCGCCAGCACCATCACCCCGGGACAGAGCAATTCACCCCTCCACTTT
TRBJ2-7 NA TRBV10-2 NA CASSDIGREPYEQYF TGCGCCAGCAGTGATATAGGCAGGGAACCCTACGAGCAGTACTTC
TRBJ2-6 NA TRBV10-1 NA CASSRGFNSGANVLTF TGCGCCAGCTCCCGCGGCTTTAACTCTGGGGCCAACGTCCTGACTTTC
TRBJ2-3 NA TRBV30 NA CAAQRQGSTDTQYF TGTGCCGCCCAGCGGCAGGGGAGCACAGATACGCAGTATTTT
TRBJ2-2 TRBD1 TRBV5-6 once CASSLGDRDTGELFF TGTGCCAGCAGCTTGGGAGACAGGGACACCGGGGAGCTGTTTTTT
TRBJ2-1 NA TRBV7-3 NA CASSLTRGSYNEQFF TGTGCCAGCAGCTTAACTAGGGGCTCCTACAATGAGCAGTTCTTC
TRBJ2-7 NA TRBV7-7 NA CASSLGNRDEQYF TGTGCTAGCAGCTTAGGGAACAGGGATGAGCAGTACTTC
TRBJ2-1 TRBD2 TRBV5-1 once CASSLGLAGGYNEQFF TGCGCCAGCAGCCTCGGACTAGCGGGGGGTTACAATGAGCAGTTCTTC
TRBJ2-1 TRBD2 TRBV5-1 NA CASSLRDYYNEQFF TGCGCCAGCAGCTTGAGGGACTACTACAATGAGCAGTTCTTC
TRBJ2-7 TRBD1 TRBV5-1 NA CASSVGDRGTGQYF TGCGCCAGCAGCGTGGGGGACAGGGGTACGGGGCAGTACTTC
TRBJ1-5 NA TRBV30 NA CAWSYGYGNQPQHF TGTGCCTGGTCATACGGGTATGGCAATCAGCCCCAGCATTTT
TRBJ1-1 TRBD1 TRBV3-1/TRBV3-2 NA CASSPTGQDLNTEAFF TGTGCCAGCAGCCCTACCGGACAGGACCTGAACACTGAAGCTTTCTTT
TRBJ2-3 TRBD2 TRBV5-1 NA CASSLDPRLAQSTDTQYF TGCGCCAGCAGCTTGGACCCAAGACTAGCACAGAGCACAGATACGCAGTATTTT
TRBJ2-7 TRBD1 TRBV28 NA CASSPPSGGLYEQYF TGTGCCAGCAGCCCCCCCTCAGGGGGTCTCTACGAGCAGTACTTC
TRBJ2-3 TRBD2 TRBV2 NA CASSLAGHLDF TGTGCCAGCTCCCTAGCGGGTCACCTCGATTTT
TRBJ1-5 TRBD1 TRBV6-6 NA CASSFEQGTPQHF TGTGCCAGCAGTTTCGAACAGGGGACTCCCCAGCATTTT
TRBJ2-3 NA TRBV10-1 once CASSDGGSTDTQYF TGCGCCAGCAGTGACGGCGGGTCCACAGATACGCAGTATTTT
TRBJ1-6 TRBD1 TRBV6-6 NA CASSPGQRYSPLHF TGTGCCAGCAGCCCGGGACAGAGATATTCACCCCTCCACTTT
TRBJ2-7 NA TRBV10-3 NA CATAESYEQYF TGTGCCACGGCGGAAAGCTACGAGCAGTACTTC